Listed below are T cell receptor beta chains from one sample, sequenced in a study of molecular identifiers for immune sequencing clone quantification. MiXCR was run by TCRdb on the PCR reads, yielding one entry per CDR3 protein. The sample carries 85,000 to 120,000 distinct CDR3 sequences, 35% recorded once. Input material: naive CD8+ T cells from blood, with Jurkat cell RNA spiked in. These receptor sequences come from a human donor in good health. Some libraries in this study had Jurkat cell RNA spiked in. CDR3s include the opening cysteine and the closing phenylalanine or tryptophan. Each record gives: V gene, clone size, D gene, J gene, CDR3 length, CDR3 DNA, CDR3 protein. D genes are given only for firm matches. The size field is filled for only some rows; it gives once, few, many or a size class.

V: TRBV10-3; size: -; D: TRBD2; J: TRBJ2-3; length: 17; DNA: TGTGCCATCAGTGAGGTGCCGGGACTAGCGCTCGAGAATACGCAGTATTTT; CDR3: CAISEVPGLALENTQYF
V: TRBV28; size: -; D: -; J: TRBJ1-5; length: 15; DNA: TGTGCCAGCAGGCCACAGGGCTATAGCAATCAGCCCCAGCATTTT; CDR3: CASRPQGYSNQPQHF
V: TRBV23-1; size: -; D: -; J: TRBJ2-4; length: 16; DNA: TGCGCCAGCAGTCAATCGGGCATCCTAGCCAAAAACATTCAGTACTTC; CDR3: CASSQSGILAKNIQYF
V: TRBV28; size: -; D: -; J: TRBJ2-3; length: 18; DNA: TGTGCCAGCAGTTTAATGCCCTTGGCCACATTTGGCACAGATACGCAGTATTTT; CDR3: CASSLMPLATFGTDTQYF
V: TRBV27; size: -; D: -; J: TRBJ2-5; length: 14; DNA: TGTGCCAGCAGTTCCTACAGGGACGGGGAGACCCAGTACTTC; CDR3: CASSSYRDGETQYF
V: TRBV5-6; size: many; D: TRBD1; J: TRBJ2-7; length: 14; DNA: TGTGCCAGCAGCCACGGCCAGGGGGTTTACGAGCAGTACTTC; CDR3: CASSHGQGVYEQYF
V: TRBV28; size: many; D: TRBD1; J: TRBJ2-7; length: 15; DNA: TGTGCCAGCAGCCGTCCCGGGACAGACGACTACGAGCAGTACTTC; CDR3: CASSRPGTDDYEQYF
V: TRBV7-8; size: many; D: -; J: TRBJ2-5; length: 13; DNA: TGTGCCAGCAGCTTTGGGCGAATGGAGACCCAGTACTTC; CDR3: CASSFGRMETQYF
V: TRBV5-1; size: -; D: -; J: TRBJ1-4; length: 15; DNA: TGCGCCAGCAGCTTGTCTGGTGCCGCCGGGGAAAAACTGTTTTTT; CDR3: CASSLSGAAGEKLFF
V: TRBV4-1; size: -; D: -; J: TRBJ1-5; length: 16; DNA: TGCGCCAGCAGCCAAGTAAAGACTGATAGCAATCAGCCCCAGCATTTT; CDR3: CASSQVKTDSNQPQHF
V: TRBV10-3; size: -; D: -; J: TRBJ2-3; length: 16; DNA: TGTGCCATCAGCCTTTGGGGGGAGGAACCCACAGATACGCAGTATTTT; CDR3: CAISLWGEEPTDTQYF
V: TRBV7-6; size: -; D: -; J: TRBJ2-2; length: 11; DNA: TGTGCCAGCAGCTTAGGGACAGAGCTGTTTTTT; CDR3: CASSLGTELFF
V: TRBV7-9; size: many; D: -; J: TRBJ1-2; length: 13; DNA: TGTGCCAGCAGTTTAAACGAGAGGTATGGCTACACCTTC; CDR3: CASSLNERYGYTF
V: TRBV20-1; size: -; D: -; J: TRBJ2-7; length: 13; DNA: TGCAGTGCTAGAGAACCCTACTCCTACGAGCAGTACTTC; CDR3: CSAREPYSYEQYF
V: TRBV28; size: -; D: -; J: TRBJ2-5; length: 15; DNA: TGTGCCAGCAGCTGGACAAGTCTAGGGGAGGAGACCCAGTACTTC; CDR3: CASSWTSLGEETQYF
V: TRBV7-8; size: many; D: -; J: TRBJ2-3; length: 16; DNA: TGTGCCAGCAGCTTAGTACGGGGGACCCAGGCAGATACGCAGTATTTT; CDR3: CASSLVRGTQADTQYF
V: TRBV12-3/TRBV12-4; size: many; D: -; J: TRBJ2-5; length: 13; DNA: TGTGCCAGCAGTTTGGCAGTTGTAGAGACCCAGTACTTC; CDR3: CASSLAVVETQYF
V: TRBV10-1; size: -; D: -; J: TRBJ2-1; length: 14; DNA: TGCGCCAGCCGTGAGGCATGGAGCGACAATGAGCAGATCTTC; CDR3: CASREAWSDNEQIF
V: TRBV28; size: -; D: -; J: TRBJ2-7; length: 15; DNA: TGTGCCAGCAGTCCGGAAGAGGGCTGGGGCTACGAGCAGTACTTC; CDR3: CASSPEEGWGYEQYF
V: TRBV6-5; size: -; D: -; J: TRBJ2-5; length: 14; DNA: TGTGCCAGCAGTTACCAGGGGGAGGGCGAGACCCAGTACTTC; CDR3: CASSYQGEGETQYF
V: TRBV20-1; size: -; D: -; J: TRBJ2-1; length: 17; DNA: TGCAGTGCTAGACTCCCCCCGGGGACTGGCAATTTCAATGAGCAGTTCTTC; CDR3: CSARLPPGTGNFNEQFF
V: TRBV12-3/TRBV12-4; size: few; D: -; J: TRBJ1-1; length: 12; DNA: TGTGCCAGCAGGGAATGGGACACTGAAGCTTTCTTT; CDR3: CASREWDTEAFF